This T cell receptor (beta chain) emerged from a study of PD-1 blockade in classical Hodgkin lymphoma. The study's findings and limits: Reported baseline diversity: healthy donors highest, relapsed/refractory patients lowest. Patients newly diagnosed and complete responders had comparable baseline diversity.

Regarding this clone: What it binds is unknown.

Assay: immunoSEQ multiplex PCR; the TCRdb copy retains only in-frame clones and omits some. The sample has more than 20,000 clones; around 80% are singletons. All patients relapsed after autologous stem cell transplantation, and brentuximab vedotin exposure varied. The sequencing here drew on peripheral blood mononuclear cells (PBMCs), taken before the second cycle of nivolumab. The sequence derives from a human donor with classical Hodgkin lymphoma.

DNA of the CDR3: TGCGCCAGCAGCCACGATTTCCGGGAGCAGTACTTC. Protein sequence: CASSHDFREQYF. The rearrangement uses TRBV4-1 and TRBJ2-7; D uncertain. Germline CDR1 reads MGHRA; CDR2 reads YSYEKL. Trimming took off 3 bases at V and 7 bases at J, with 10 bases between the two ends. This CDR3 spans 12 amino acids.